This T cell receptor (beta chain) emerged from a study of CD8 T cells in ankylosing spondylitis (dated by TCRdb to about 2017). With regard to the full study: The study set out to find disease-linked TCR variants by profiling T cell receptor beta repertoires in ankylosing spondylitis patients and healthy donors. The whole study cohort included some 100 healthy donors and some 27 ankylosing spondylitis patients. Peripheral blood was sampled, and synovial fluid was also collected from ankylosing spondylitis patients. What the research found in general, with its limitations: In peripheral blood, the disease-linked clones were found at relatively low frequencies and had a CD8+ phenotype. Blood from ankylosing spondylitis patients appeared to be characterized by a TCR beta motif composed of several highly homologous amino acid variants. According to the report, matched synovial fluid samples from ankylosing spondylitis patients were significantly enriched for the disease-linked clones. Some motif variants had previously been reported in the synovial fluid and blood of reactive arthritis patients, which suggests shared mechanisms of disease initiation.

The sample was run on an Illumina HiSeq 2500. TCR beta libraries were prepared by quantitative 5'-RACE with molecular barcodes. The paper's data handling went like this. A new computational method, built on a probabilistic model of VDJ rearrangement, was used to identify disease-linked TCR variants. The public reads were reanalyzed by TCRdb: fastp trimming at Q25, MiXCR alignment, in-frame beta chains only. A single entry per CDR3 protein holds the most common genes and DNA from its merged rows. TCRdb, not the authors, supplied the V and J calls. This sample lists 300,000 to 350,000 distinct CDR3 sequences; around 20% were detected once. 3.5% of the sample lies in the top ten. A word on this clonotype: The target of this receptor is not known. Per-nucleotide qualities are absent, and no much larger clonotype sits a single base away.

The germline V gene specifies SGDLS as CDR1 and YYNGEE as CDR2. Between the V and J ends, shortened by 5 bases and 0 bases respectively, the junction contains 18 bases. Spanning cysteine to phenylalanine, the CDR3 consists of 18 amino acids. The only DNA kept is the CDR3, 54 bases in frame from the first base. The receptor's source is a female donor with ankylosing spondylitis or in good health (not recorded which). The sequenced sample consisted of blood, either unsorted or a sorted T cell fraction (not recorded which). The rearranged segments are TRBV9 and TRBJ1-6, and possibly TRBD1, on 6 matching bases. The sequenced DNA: TGTGCCAGCAGTCGATGGGGACAAAGGAGCTCCTATAATTCACCCCTCCACTTT. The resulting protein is CASSRWGQRSSYNSPLHF.